These 18 T cell receptor beta chains were sequenced from one sample in a study of cytomegalovirus exposure and HLA in healthy donors. Amplification used 60 Vbeta primers and 13 Jbeta primers. Produced via immunoSEQ multiplex PCR; TCRdb's table is partial and in-frame only. The sample lists 200,000 to 300,000 clones; 70% to 90% were seen once. The sequenced sample consisted of PBMCs. These receptor sequences come from a middle-aged woman in good health and CMV-seropositive.

The chain joins TRBV5-1 to TRBJ2-7, with TRBD2 identical over 7 bases. The CDR3 spans 15 residues. With V trimmed by 3 bases and J by 0 bases, 6 bases remained unmatched. Germline V lookup: CDR1 SGHRS, CDR2 YFSETQ. CDR3 nucleotides: TGCGCCAGCAGCTACCTCGGCGGGAGCTCCTACGAGCAGTACTTC. Translating gives CASSYLGGSSYEQYF.

This chain uses TRBV21-1 with TRBJ1-2; the D call in the table, TRBD1, was not verified against the DNA. TRBV21-1 is a listed pseudogene. CDR3 length: 11 amino acids. The CDR3 DNA is TGTGCCACCGTAGGGACAGGCGGCTACACCTTC. This gives the protein CATVGTGGYTF.

The rearrangement uses TRBV27 and TRBJ2-7; tentative D call: TRBD1 (6 bases). The CDR3 covers 15 residues. Germline CDR1 reads MNHEY; CDR2 reads SMNVEV (reference sequence). Trimming cost V 6 bases and J 0 bases, with 15 bases left between them. CDR3 DNA: TGTGCCAGCAGCTATAAAGGGGGTAGCTCCTACGAGCAGTACTTC. It encodes CASSYKGGSSYEQYF.

The J gene is TRBJ2-5, the V gene TRBV5-1; TRBD2 is a possible D gene (5 bases). The CDR3 is 13 amino acids. The V and J ends lost 4 bases and 4 bases respectively, with 11 bases between them. Germline V gives CDR1 SGHRS, CDR2 YFSETQ. The CDR3 sequence: CASSATSPETQYF. For the CDR3, the DNA is TGCGCCAGCAGCGCAACTAGTCCAGAGACCCAGTACTTC.

The chain has TRBV2 and TRBJ2-7, with 9 positions matching TRBD2. The germline CDR1 and CDR2 sequences are SNHLY and FYNNEI. Trimming cost V 3 bases and J 6 bases; bases outside gene matches: 6. This CDR3 spans 14 amino acids. CDR3 amino acids: CASSEAGGPFEQYF. In DNA, the CDR3 is TGTGCCAGCAGTGAGGCGGGAGGGCCTTTCGAGCAGTACTTC. Combining the CDR3 with reference TRBV2 and TRBJ2-7 gives the whole variable domain EPEVTQTPSHQVTQMGQEVILRCVPISNHLYFYWYRQILGQKVEFLVSFYNNEISEKSEIFDDQFSVERPDGSNFTLKIRSTKLEDSAMYFCASSEAGGPFEQYFGPGTRLTVT.

This sequence joins TRBV29-1 and TRBJ1-2; D remains ambiguous. CDR3 length: 11 residues. V lost 2 bases and J 4 bases, leaving 5 bases between the germline ends. The germline V gene has CDR1 SQVTM and CDR2 ANQGSEA. The CDR3 sequence: CSVELVYGYTF. DNA of the CDR3: TGCAGCGTTGAACTTGTCTATGGCTACACCTTC.

V gene TRBV30 combines with J gene TRBJ1-6; D is ambiguous. The germline gives CDR1 GTSNPN, CDR2 SVGIG (reference sequence). Trimming removed 1 base from V and 9 bases from J, with 10 bases in between. This CDR3 is 13 amino acids long. The CDR3: CAWSDSTSSPLHF. DNA of the CDR3: TGTGCCTGGAGTGACAGTACCAGTTCACCCCTCCACTTT.

This rearrangement joins TRBV15 to TRBJ1-3; D is ambiguous. V was shortened by 1 base and J by 3 bases, with 10 bases between the two germline ends. Germline CDR1 and CDR2: LNHNV and YYDKDF (reference sequence). The CDR3 contains 15 residues. Written as DNA, the CDR3 is TGTGCCACCAGCAGAGGTAGTCAAATTGGAAACACCATATATTTT. This codes for CATSRGSQIGNTIYF.

The chain is built from TRBV30 and TRBJ1-5, with D possibly being TRBD1 (5 bases). The V gene's germline CDR1 is GTSNPN and CDR2 SVGIG (reference sequence). V lost 0 bases and J 4 bases, leaving 7 bases between the germline ends. This CDR3 spans 13 amino acids. The CDR3 DNA sequence: TGTGCCTGGAGTGTAAAGGGGAATCAGCCCCAGCATTTT. It translates to CAWSVKGNQPQHF.

In its sample, this clone was seen a few times. This chain joins TRBV7-2 and TRBJ1-2, with unresolved D. The germline V and J ends were trimmed by 1 base and 6 bases, with 12 bases remaining between them. Germline V CDR1 and CDR2: SGHTA, FQGNSA. The CDR3 consists of 14 residues. DNA of the CDR3: TGTGCCAGCAGCTTAGAGGCCGGGGATGATGGCTACACCTTC. Protein sequence: CASSLEAGDDGYTF.

The chain joins TRBV27 to TRBJ2-1; 12 bases agree with TRBD2. CDR3 length: 16 residues. Looked up from germline, CDR1 is MNHEY and CDR2 is SMNVEV (reference sequence). With V trimmed by 7 bases and J by 6 bases, 10 bases remained unmatched. CDR3 residues: CASKTEGLAGSNEQFF. The CDR3 DNA is TGTGCCAGCAAGACCGAGGGACTAGCGGGTAGCAATGAGCAGTTCTTC.

The chain has TRBV30 and TRBJ2-1; 9 bases match TRBD2. The V and J ends lost 2 bases and 6 bases, in that order; junction bases with no gene match: 5. The CDR3 totals 14 residues. In germline, CDR1 is GTSNPN, CDR2 SVGIG (reference sequence). Here the CDR3 reads CAWSKAGGGNEQFF. The CDR3 DNA reads TGTGCCTGGAGTAAAGCGGGAGGAGGCAATGAGCAGTTCTTC.

The chain links TRBV6-6 to TRBJ1-2, with 8 bases matching TRBD1. V gave up 7 bases and J gave up 8 bases; unmatched junction bases: 9. The CDR3 covers 13 residues. Germline-derived CDR1 and CDR2 are MNHNY and SVGAGI (reference sequence). The CDR3 DNA reads TGTGCCAGCACAGACAGGGGAGGGGAGGGCTACACCTTC. As protein: CASTDRGGEGYTF.

The gene calls are TRBV9 and TRBJ1-2, with a possible D match to TRBD1 (6 bases). Germline-derived CDR1 and CDR2 are SGDLS and YYNGEE. V lost 0 bases and J 0 bases, leaving 9 bases between the germline ends. The CDR3 length is 15 residues. The CDR3 bases are TGTGCCAGCAGCGTAGAGGGGGGGACTAACTATGGCTACACCTTC. Its translation: CASSVEGGTNYGYTF.

V is TRBV9 and J is TRBJ2-2, with 13 bases aligning to TRBD2. The germline CDR1 and CDR2 sequences are SGDLS and YYNGEE. The trim removed 0 bases at V and 5 bases at J, leaving 4 bases unmatched. This CDR3 has 17 residues. CDR3 loop: CASSVGTSGSKTGELFF. The CDR3 bases are TGTGCCAGCAGCGTAGGGACTAGCGGGAGTAAGACCGGGGAGCTGTTTTTT. The whole variable domain, remainder taken from reference TRBV9 and TRBJ2-2, is DSGVTQTPKHLITATGQRVTLRCSPRSGDLSVYWYQQSLDQGLQFLIQYYNGEERAKGNILERFSAQQFPDLHSELNLSSLELGDSALYFCASSVGTSGSKTGELFFGEGSRLTVL.

This chain connects TRBV5-1 to TRBJ1-4, with 7 bases aligning to TRBD1. Trimming removed 4 bases from V and 10 bases from J; junction bases left unmatched: 19. CDR3 length: 17 amino acids. Looked up from germline, CDR1 is SGHRS and CDR2 is YFSETQ. CDR3 loop: CASSEDPGGTVGGKLFF. CDR3 sequence (DNA): TGCGCCAGCAGCGAAGACCCCGGAGGGACAGTAGGTGGAAAACTGTTTTTT.

This sequence joins TRBV19 and TRBJ2-2; D not resolved. The CDR3 covers 14 residues. The V end was cut by 2 bases, the J end by 4 bases, with 8 bases between. The germline V gene encodes CDR1 LNHDA and CDR2 SQIVND (reference sequence). CDR3 DNA: TGTGCCAGTAGTATAACGGGTAGCACCGGGGAGCTGTTTTTT. It yields the protein CASSITGSTGELFF.

The V and J genes are TRBV4-3 and TRBJ2-7; D is ambiguous. Germline-derived CDR1 and CDR2 are LGHNA and YSLEER. There are 15 residues in the CDR3. V was clipped by 0 bases and J by 2 bases, with 11 bases between them. Written as DNA, the CDR3 is TGCGCCAGCAGCCAAGAGTCCAGAGGTCCCTACGAGCAGTACTTC. As protein: CASSQESRGPYEQYF.